This TCR beta chain appears in the sequencing data of a study of blood T cell repertoires in COVID-19. Overall study: Acute and convalescent COVID-19 specimens originated in the United States, Italy and Spain. T cells, B-cell-depleted T cells, or PBMCs provided the cDNA or gDNA that served as material.

V lost 5 bases, J lost 10 bases, and 11 bases stayed unmatched. Germline-derived CDR1 and CDR2 are KGHSH and LQKENI. The CDR3 sequence is 14 residues long. Source study methods: Reference gene primer amplification yielded estimated nucleated cell counts. Sequencing was performed with immunoSEQ multiplex PCR; in TCRdb, only in-frame clones are kept and a portion is missing. V, J and clone size derive from that table, while D and trimming were established from the DNA sequence. Among 160,000 or so clones, 85% to 95% were seen once, and the ten largest hold 2%. Sequencing was done on a sample of peripheral blood. The chain carries TRBV18 and TRBJ1-5; 7 bases are a match to TRBD1. This TCR derives from a woman aged 60 to 75 with COVID-19, enrolled during active disease. The CDR3 DNA reads TGTGCCAGCTCAACCCGCCGAGACAGGGTCCCCCAGCATTTT. Amino acid sequence: CASSTRRDRVPQHF.